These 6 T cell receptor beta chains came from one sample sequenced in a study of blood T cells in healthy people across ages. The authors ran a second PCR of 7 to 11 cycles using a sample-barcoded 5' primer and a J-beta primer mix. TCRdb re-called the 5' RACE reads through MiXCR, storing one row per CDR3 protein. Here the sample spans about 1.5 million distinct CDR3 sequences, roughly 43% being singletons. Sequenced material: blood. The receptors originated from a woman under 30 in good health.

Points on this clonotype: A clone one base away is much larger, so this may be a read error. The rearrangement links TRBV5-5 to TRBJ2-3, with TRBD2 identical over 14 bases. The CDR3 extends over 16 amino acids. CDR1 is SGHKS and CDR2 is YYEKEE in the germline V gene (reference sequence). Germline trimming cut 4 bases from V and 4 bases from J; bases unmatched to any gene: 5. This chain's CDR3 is CASSVGLAGGADTQYF. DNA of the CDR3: TGTGCCAGCAGCGTTGGACTAGCGGGGGGCGCAGATACGCAGTATTTT.

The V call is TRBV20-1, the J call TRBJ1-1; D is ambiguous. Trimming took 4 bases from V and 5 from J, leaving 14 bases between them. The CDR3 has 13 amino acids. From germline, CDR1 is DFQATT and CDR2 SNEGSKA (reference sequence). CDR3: CSATGSPRTEAFF. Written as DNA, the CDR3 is TGCAGTGCTACCGGGAGCCCTCGAACTGAAGCTTTCTTT.

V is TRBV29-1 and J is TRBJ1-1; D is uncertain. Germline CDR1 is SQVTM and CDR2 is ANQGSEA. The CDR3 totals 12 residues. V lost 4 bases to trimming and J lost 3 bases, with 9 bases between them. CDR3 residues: CSVVASYTEAFF. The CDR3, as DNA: TGCAGCGTTGTGGCAAGCTACACTGAAGCTTTCTTT. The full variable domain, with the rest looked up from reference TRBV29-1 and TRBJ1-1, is SAVISQKPSRDICQRGTSLTIQCQVDSQVTMMFWYRQQPGQSLTLIATANQGSEATYESGFVIDKFPISRPNLTFSTLTVSNMSPEDSSIYLCSVVASYTEAFFGQGTRLTVV.

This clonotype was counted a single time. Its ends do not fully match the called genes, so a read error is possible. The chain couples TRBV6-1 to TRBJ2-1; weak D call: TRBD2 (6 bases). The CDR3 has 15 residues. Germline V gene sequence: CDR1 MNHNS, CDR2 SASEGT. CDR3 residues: CASTVRAGSYNVQFF. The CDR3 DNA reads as TGTGCCAGCACGGTCCGGGCGGGGTCCTACAATGTGCAGTTCTTC.

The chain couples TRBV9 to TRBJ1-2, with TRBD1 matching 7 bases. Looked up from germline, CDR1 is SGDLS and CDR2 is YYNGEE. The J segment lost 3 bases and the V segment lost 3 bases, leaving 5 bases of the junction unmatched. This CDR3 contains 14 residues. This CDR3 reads CASSAQTGYYGYTF. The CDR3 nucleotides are TGTGCCAGCAGCGCGCAGACAGGGTACTATGGCTACACCTTC.

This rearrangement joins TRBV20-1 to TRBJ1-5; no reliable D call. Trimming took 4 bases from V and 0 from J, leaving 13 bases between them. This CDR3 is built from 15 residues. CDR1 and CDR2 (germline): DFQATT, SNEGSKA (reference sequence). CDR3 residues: CSATAARFSNQPQHF. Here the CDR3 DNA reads TGCAGTGCTACGGCTGCGCGGTTTAGCAATCAGCCCCAGCATTTT.